This T cell receptor beta chain was obtained from a study of blood T cell repertoires in COVID-19. Study-wide context: Sites across the United States, Italy and Spain contributed samples from acute and convalescent COVID-19.

This CDR3 region has 15 residues. Germline CDR1 reads LGHNA; CDR2 reads YNFKEQ. The ends lost 3 bases at V and 0 bases at J; junction bases unmatched: 2. Per the original methods: Amplification with reference gene primers provided the estimates of nucleated cell counts. TCRdb's table, derived via immunoSEQ multiplex PCR, lists solely in-frame clones and lacks some. V and J calls and clone size follow that table, whereas D and trimming were derived from the DNA. The profile shows more than 95,000 clones, 80% to 85% of them singletons. V usage is TRBV4-2 and J usage is TRBJ2-1, with TRBD2 matching 7 bases. Sequencing was carried out using peripheral blood. This sequence was found in a woman aged 45-60 years with acute or convalescent COVID-19. This CDR3 reads CASSHGGSSYNEQFF. DNA of the CDR3: TGTGCCAGCAGCCACGGGGGGAGCTCCTACAATGAGCAGTTCTTC.